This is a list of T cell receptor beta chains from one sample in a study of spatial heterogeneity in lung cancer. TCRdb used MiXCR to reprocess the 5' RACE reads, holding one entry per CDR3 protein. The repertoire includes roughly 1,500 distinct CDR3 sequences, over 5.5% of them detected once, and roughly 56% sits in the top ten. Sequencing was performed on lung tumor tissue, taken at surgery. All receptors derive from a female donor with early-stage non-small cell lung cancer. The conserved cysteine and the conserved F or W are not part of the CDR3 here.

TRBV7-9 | ASSSGTRGEQY
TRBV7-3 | ASSLEVGPYNEQF
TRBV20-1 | SASPAGGAHYGYT
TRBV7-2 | ASRQGTNEKLF
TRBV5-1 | ASSSGSNQPQH
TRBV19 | ASSVADYTEAF
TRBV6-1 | ASGRTREYEQF
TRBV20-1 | SAELFDRQTGELF
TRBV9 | ASSPIQGVNEQF
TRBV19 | ASSVADYTETF
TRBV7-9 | ASSSSRFTLNEQF
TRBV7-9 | ASSPPSDEQF
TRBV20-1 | SASYEINQPQH
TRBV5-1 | ASSLSRDHGYT
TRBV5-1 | ASSPLGERESAGQY
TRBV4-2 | ASSREGGNTGELF
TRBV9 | ASSEGGFTDTQY
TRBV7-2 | ASSLALVASGGAVSSYNEQF
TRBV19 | ASTSRKGQGSAGTEAF
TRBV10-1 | ASSDRGPNTGELF
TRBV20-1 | SATTPTNTGELF
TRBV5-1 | ASSKDPGQGSYEQY
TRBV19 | ASSMVAPAQTQY
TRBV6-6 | ASIDRDRGIGQPQH
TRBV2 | ASSGEVGGAQY
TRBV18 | ASSPLLGAGVAKNIQY
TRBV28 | ASSLSGQGGTQY
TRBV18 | ASSLRDGDQPQH
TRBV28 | ASGRGGTSSYNEQF
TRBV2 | ASGSDQNTGELF
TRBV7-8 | ASGIGGPSYNSPLH
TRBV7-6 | ASSLSDRANEQY
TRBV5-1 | ASSKAKDANTGELF
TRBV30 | AWATGNGDQPQH
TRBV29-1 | SVATSGASTDTQY
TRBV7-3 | ASSLRGTSYNEQF
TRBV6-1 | ASSRLGSRELF
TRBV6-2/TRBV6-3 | ASSYSGVEQY
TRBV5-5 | ASSLAPAADTQY
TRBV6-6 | ASSSASNQPQH
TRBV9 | ASSGDGTGGRDEKLF
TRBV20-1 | SASLAGGFQNEQF
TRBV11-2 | ASSLGWGNSPLH
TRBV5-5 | ASSLDLNEKLF
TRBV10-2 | ASSTGEGRNTIY
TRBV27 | ASRGQGYEQY
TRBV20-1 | SARHPGGPNEKLF
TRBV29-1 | SSTRGADTQY
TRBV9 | ASSVQGVDIQY
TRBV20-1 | SASPTGQPTDTQY
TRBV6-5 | ASRGGLAGVYEQY
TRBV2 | ASSPTTGVSGNTIY